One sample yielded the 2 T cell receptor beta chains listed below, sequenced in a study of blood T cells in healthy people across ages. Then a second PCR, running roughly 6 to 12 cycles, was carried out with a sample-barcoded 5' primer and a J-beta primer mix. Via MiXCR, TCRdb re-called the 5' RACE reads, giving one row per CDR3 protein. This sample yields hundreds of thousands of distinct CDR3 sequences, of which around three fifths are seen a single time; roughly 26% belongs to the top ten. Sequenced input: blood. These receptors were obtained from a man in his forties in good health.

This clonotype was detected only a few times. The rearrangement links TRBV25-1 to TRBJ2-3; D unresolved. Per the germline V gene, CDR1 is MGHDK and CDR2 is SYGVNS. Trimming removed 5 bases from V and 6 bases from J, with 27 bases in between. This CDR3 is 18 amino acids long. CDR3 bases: TGTGCCAGCAGTCCCCTCAGTGGCTCAACCGGCTTTGGGGATACGCAGTATTTT. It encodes CASSPLSGSTGFGDTQYF.

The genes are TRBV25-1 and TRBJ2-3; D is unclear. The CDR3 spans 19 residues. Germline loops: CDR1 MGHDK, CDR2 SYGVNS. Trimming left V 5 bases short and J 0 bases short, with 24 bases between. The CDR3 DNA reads TGTGCCAGCAGTCTCTTTGGCCGGTTGACCGAAACTAGCACAGATACGCAGTATTTT. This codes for CASSLFGRLTETSTDTQYF.